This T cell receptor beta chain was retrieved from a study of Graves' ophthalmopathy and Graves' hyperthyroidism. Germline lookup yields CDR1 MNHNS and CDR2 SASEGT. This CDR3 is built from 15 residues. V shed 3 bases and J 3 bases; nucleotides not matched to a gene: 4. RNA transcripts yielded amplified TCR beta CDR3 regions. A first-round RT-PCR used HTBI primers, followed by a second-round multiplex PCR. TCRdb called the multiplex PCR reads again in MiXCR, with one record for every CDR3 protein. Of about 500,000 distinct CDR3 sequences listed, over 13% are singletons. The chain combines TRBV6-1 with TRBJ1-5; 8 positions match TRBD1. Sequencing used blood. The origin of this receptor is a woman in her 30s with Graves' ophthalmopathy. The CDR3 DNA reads TGTGCCAGCAGTGACAGGGGGCGCGACAATCAGCCCCAGCATTTT. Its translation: CASSDRGRDNQPQHF.